Listed below are T cell receptor beta chains from one sample, sequenced in a study of monozygotic twins with inflammatory bowel disease. TCRdb derives one entry per CDR3 protein from the 5' RACE reads, leaving out DNA. The sample has approximately 400,000 distinct CDR3 sequences. Sequenced sample: blood. The receptor source for this set is a human donor with ulcerative colitis or Crohn's disease, or a healthy co-twin of an affected twin (not recorded which). Each CDR3 is given with its conserved first and last residue.

j_gene	v_gene	len	CDR3aa
TRBJ1-6	TRBV4-1	14	CASSQDHSTSPLHF
TRBJ1-1	TRBV3-1	15	CASSQDTGLGTEAFF
TRBJ2-2	TRBV5-6	16	CASSLGKRRRTGELFF
TRBJ1-5	TRBV6-1	15	CATRIRQASNQPQHF
TRBJ1-5	TRBV15	15	CATSRERGTGQPQHF
TRBJ2-7	TRBV5-1	14	CASSLDTGNYEQYF
TRBJ2-5	TRBV7-9	13	CASSLSNEETQYF
TRBJ2-1	TRBV11-2	13	CASTSGGGNEQFF
TRBJ2-2	TRBV5-1	17	CASSRYIAGSNTGELFF
TRBJ2-5	TRBV6-1	15	CASRGTGIYQETQYF
TRBJ2-2	TRBV28	17	CASFSPRTGANTGELFF
TRBJ2-3	TRBV21-1	17	CASGPASRGFGTDTQYF
TRBJ1-2	TRBV18	17	CASSPYPGQGIHYGYTF
TRBJ2-4	TRBV20-1	17	CSARGGATGLAKNIQYF
TRBJ2-5	TRBV30	14	CAWTRPRGRETQYF
TRBJ1-2	TRBV15	13	CATRTVDRAGYTF
TRBJ2-3	TRBV20-1	14	CSVWTGGTTDTQYF